Listed below are T cell receptor beta chains from one sample, sequenced in a study of blood T cell repertoires in COVID-19. Measured with immunoSEQ multiplex PCR; TCRdb has only the in-frame clones, and not every one. Of about 250,000 clones listed, roughly 84% are singletons. The source material was PBMCs or T cells enriched from blood (not recorded which). These receptors originate from a woman aged 50 to 60 who had been exposed to COVID-19. The CDR3 runs from the conserved cysteine through the conserved F or W. D genes are given only for firm matches. Only part of the rows carry a size: once, few, many, or a class if the clone is expanded.

abundance | d_gene | len | j_gene | v_gene | CDR3aa | CDR3nt
- | TRBD1 | 15 | TRBJ2-7 | TRBV6-2/TRBV6-3 | CASRYRDRGSYEQYF | TGTGCCAGCAGGTACCGGGACAGGGGCTCCTACGAGCAGTACTTC
- | TRBD1 | 14 | TRBJ1-2 | TRBV3-1/TRBV3-2 | CASSQANRGRGYTF | TGTGCCAGCAGCCAAGCCAACAGGGGAAGGGGCTACACCTTC
- | - | 15 | TRBJ2-2 | TRBV11-2 | CASSLVQGSTGELFF | TGTGCCAGCAGCTTAGTCCAGGGGAGCACCGGGGAGCTGTTTTTT
few | - | 14 | TRBJ2-7 | TRBV10-2 | CASKEGQRVGEQYF | TGCGCCAGCAAGGAGGGACAGCGGGTCGGCGAGCAGTACTTC
- | - | 16 | TRBJ1-6 | TRBV21-1 | CASPAGQGGDNSPLHF | TGTGCCAGCCCGGCGGGACAGGGAGGGGATAATTCACCCCTCCACTTT
- | - | 14 | TRBJ2-5 | TRBV5-4 | CASSQRGGRETQYF | TGTGCCAGCAGCCAGAGGGGGGGGAGAGAGACCCAGTACTTC
- | - | 19 | TRBJ1-6 | TRBV4-1 | CASSQDVWRGRAYNSPLHF | TGCGCCAGCAGCCAAGACGTTTGGAGGGGACGGGCCTATAATTCACCCCTCCACTTT
- | - | 13 | TRBJ2-2 | TRBV5-1 | CASSFGDTGELFF | TGCGCCAGCAGCTTCGGGGACACCGGGGAGCTGTTTTTT
- | - | 13 | TRBJ1-2 | TRBV9 | CASSVDRNYGYTF | TGTGCCAGCAGCGTAGACAGAAATTATGGCTACACCTTC
- | - | 14 | TRBJ1-6 | TRBV9 | CASSLAQTRGPLHF | TGTGCCAGCAGCTTAGCCCAGACGCGGGGACCCCTCCACTTT
- | TRBD1 | 14 | TRBJ1-1 | TRBV5-6 | CASSWDRTNTEAFF | TGTGCCAGCAGCTGGGACAGGACGAACACTGAAGCTTTCTTT
- | TRBD1 | 19 | TRBJ2-7 | TRBV19 | CASSIRRRQGDEGSYEQYF | TGTGCCAGTAGTATTCGGCGGAGACAGGGTGATGAAGGCTCCTACGAGCAGTACTTC
once | - | 12 | TRBJ1-1 | TRBV7-9 | CASSPGGTEAFF | TGTGCCAGCAGCCCGGGTGGCACTGAAGCTTTCTTT
- | - | 13 | TRBJ1-2 | TRBV7-9 | CASSLSVNYGYTF | TGTGCCAGCAGCTTATCTGTAAACTATGGCTACACCTTC
- | TRBD2 | 16 | TRBJ2-2 | TRBV30 | CAWSGKGLLNTGELFF | TGTGCCTGGAGTGGAAAGGGACTACTGAACACCGGGGAGCTGTTTTTT
- | - | 13 | TRBJ1-2 | TRBV19 | CASSIRVRAGYTF | TGTGCCAGTAGTATCAGGGTGCGAGCTGGCTACACCTTC
- | TRBD2 | 15 | TRBJ2-2 | TRBV2 | CASRDSGGGTGELFF | TGTGCCAGCAGGGACTCGGGGGGAGGAACCGGGGAGCTGTTTTTT
- | - | 14 | TRBJ2-7 | TRBV5-1 | CASTLGPPPYEQYF | TGCGCCAGCACCCTTGGGCCTCCCCCTTACGAGCAGTACTTC
once | - | 14 | TRBJ2-7 | TRBV19 | CASSPGTSMGEQYF | TGTGCCAGTAGTCCCGGGACATCCATGGGCGAGCAGTACTTC
- | TRBD2 | 15 | TRBJ2-5 | TRBV5-4 | CASSQSGGPQETQYF | TGTGCCAGCAGCCAGAGCGGGGGTCCCCAAGAGACCCAGTACTTC
- | - | 15 | TRBJ1-1 | TRBV10-2 | CASSINRVGNTEAFF | TGCGCCAGCAGTATCAACAGGGTCGGGAACACTGAAGCTTTCTTT
- | - | 15 | TRBJ1-2 | TRBV3-1/TRBV3-2 | CASSQALGGLYGYTF | TGTGCCAGCAGCCAAGCCTTGGGGGGGCTCTATGGCTACACCTTC